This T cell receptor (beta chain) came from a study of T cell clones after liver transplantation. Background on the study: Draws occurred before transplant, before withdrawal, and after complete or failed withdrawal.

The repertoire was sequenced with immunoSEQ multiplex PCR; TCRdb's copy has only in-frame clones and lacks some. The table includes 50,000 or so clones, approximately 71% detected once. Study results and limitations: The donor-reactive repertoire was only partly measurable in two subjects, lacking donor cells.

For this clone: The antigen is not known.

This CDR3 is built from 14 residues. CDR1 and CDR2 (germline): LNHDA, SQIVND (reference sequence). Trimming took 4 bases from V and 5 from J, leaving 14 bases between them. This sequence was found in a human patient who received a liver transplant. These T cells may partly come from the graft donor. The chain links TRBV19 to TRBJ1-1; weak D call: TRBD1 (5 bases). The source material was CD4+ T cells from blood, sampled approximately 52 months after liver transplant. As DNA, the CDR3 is TGTGCCAGTAGTAACCTCGGGGGGAAGACTGAAGCTTTCTTT. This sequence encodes CASSNLGGKTEAFF.